The entry below describes one T cell receptor beta chain. In the same sample, other DNA sequences code for this CDR3. The CDR3 has 15 amino acids. The germline CDR1 and CDR2 sequences are SGHRS and YFSETQ. V gave up 0 bases and J gave up 5 bases; unmatched junction bases: 0. The data are from a study of blood T cell repertoires in COVID-19. Profiling relied on immunoSEQ multiplex PCR, and the TCRdb table lists in-frame clones only, not all of them. The sample holds 180,000 or so clones; more than 80% are singletons and the top ten take approximately 6.2%. The TCR originated in a middle-aged man who had recovered from COVID-19. The sample comprised PBMCs or T cells enriched from blood (not recorded which). The chain employs TRBV5-1 and TRBJ2-2, with TRBD2 matching 11 bases. The CDR3 bases are TGCGCCAGCAGCTTGGGACTAGCGGGGACCGGGGAGCTGTTTTTT. Protein product: CASSLGLAGTGELFF. Combining the CDR3 with reference TRBV5-1 and TRBJ2-2 gives the whole variable domain KAGVTQTPRYLIKTRGQQVTLSCSPISGHRSVSWYQQTPGQGLQFLFEYFSETQRNKGNFPGRFSGRQFSNSRSEMNVSTLELGDSALYLCASSLGLAGTGELFFGEGSRLTVL.